This TCR beta chain was identified in a study of cytomegalovirus exposure and HLA in healthy donors. Study observations and caveats: Across donors, sequencing depth was assumed by presence/absence analyses to be roughly uniform.

The PCR was carried out with 60 Vbeta primers and 13 Jbeta primers. Method: immunoSEQ multiplex PCR; TCRdb's copy keeps in-frame clones and lacks some. Its listing shows approximately 110,000 clones. Of note for this clone: Antigen specificity is unknown.

Sequencing was done on a sample of PBMCs. This receptor was identified in a middle-aged man in good health and CMV-seronegative.

The chain's CDR3 is CASFRQGDQPQHF. CDR3 in DNA: TGTGCCAGCTTCCGACAGGGAGATCAGCCCCAGCATTTT. V gene TRBV7-2 combines with J gene TRBJ1-5, with TRBD1 matching 7 bases. The ends lost 8 bases at V and 5 bases at J; junction bases unmatched: 6. This CDR3 has 13 residues. The V gene's germline CDR1 is SGHTA and CDR2 FQGNSA.